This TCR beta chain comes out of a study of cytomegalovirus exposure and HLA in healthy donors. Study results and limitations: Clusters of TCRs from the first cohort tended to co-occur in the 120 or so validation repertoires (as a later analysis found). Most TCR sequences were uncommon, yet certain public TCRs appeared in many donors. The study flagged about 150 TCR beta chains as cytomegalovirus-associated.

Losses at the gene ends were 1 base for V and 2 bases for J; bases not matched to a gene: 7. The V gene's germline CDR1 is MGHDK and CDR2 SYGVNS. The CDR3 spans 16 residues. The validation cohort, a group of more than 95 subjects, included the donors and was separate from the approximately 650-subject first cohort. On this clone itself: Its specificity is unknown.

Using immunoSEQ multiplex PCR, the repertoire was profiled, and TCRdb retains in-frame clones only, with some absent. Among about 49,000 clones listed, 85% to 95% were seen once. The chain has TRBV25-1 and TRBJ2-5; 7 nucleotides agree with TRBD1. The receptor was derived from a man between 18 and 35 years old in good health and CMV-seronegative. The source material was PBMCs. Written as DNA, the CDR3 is TGTGCCAGCAGTGAATCGGGACAGAATAAGCAAGAGACCCAGTACTTC. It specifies CASSESGQNKQETQYF.